Given below is one T cell receptor (beta chain) in context. Its cognate antigen is unknown. The CDR3 covers 14 residues. Germline V gene sequence: CDR1 SGHTA, CDR2 FQGNSA. With 5 bases clipped from V and 3 bases from J, the junction kept 2 bases outside the gene matches. This sample is part of a study of PD-1 blockade in classical Hodgkin lymphoma. Study results and limitations: According to reports, newly diagnosed patients had lower baseline TCR diversity than healthy donors, and relapsed/refractory patients had lower baseline TCR diversity still. Newly diagnosed patients and complete responders had comparable diversity at baseline.

Clones were sequenced by immunoSEQ multiplex PCR, and TCRdb holds only the in-frame ones, with some missing. Of a few thousand clones in the sample, roughly 66% are singletons; the top ten hold over 50%. Every patient experienced relapse after autologous stem cell transplantation, and brentuximab vedotin exposure varied. Best responses fell into complete response, partial response or progressive disease. This sequence was found in a human donor with classical Hodgkin lymphoma. Sequencing was performed on peripheral blood mononuclear cells (PBMCs), taken before the second cycle of nivolumab. The genes are TRBV7-2 and TRBJ2-5; 11 bases match TRBD2. The CDR3 here is CASSPTSGEETQYF. CDR3 sequence (DNA): TGTGCCAGCAGCCCGACTAGCGGGGAAGAGACCCAGTACTTC.